This TCR beta chain was sequenced for a study of cytomegalovirus exposure and HLA in healthy donors. Sequencing used immunoSEQ multiplex PCR; TCRdb keeps in-frame clones, though not all of them. The sample has approximately 200,000 clones; approximately 80% are singletons. Germline V gives CDR1 MDHEN, CDR2 SYDVKM. V shed 3 bases and J 1 base; nucleotides not matched to a gene: 3. The CDR3 is 15 residues long. From the roughly 110-subject validation cohort, which was separate from the roughly 620-subject first cohort, the donors were drawn. This sequence originates from a woman aged 30 to 39 in good health and CMV-seropositive. This chain uses TRBV28 with TRBJ2-5, with 9 bases aligning to TRBD2. The sequenced sample was PBMCs. For the CDR3, the DNA is TGTGCCAGCAGTTTCCTAGCGGGAATCCAAGAGACCCAGTACTTC. Translation: CASSFLAGIQETQYF.